These 18 T cell receptor beta chains originate from one sample sequenced in a study of OX40 agonist ivuxolimab in advanced cancers. Assay: immunoSEQ multiplex PCR; the TCRdb copy retains only in-frame clones and omits some. The sample has 30,000 to 35,000 clones, 65% to 75% seen once. The specimen was CD4+ or CD8+ T cells sorted from blood, collected in a trial of the OX40 agonist ivuxolimab. Every receptor here comes from an adult with an advanced solid tumor such as melanoma, head and neck, liver or kidney cancer.

The rearrangement joins TRBV6-5 to TRBJ1-6, with a tentative D call TRBD1 (6 bases). The CDR3 loop spans 15 amino acids. The germline V gene encodes CDR1 MNHEY and CDR2 SVGAGI. V lost 5 bases to trimming and J lost 8 bases, with 16 bases between them. CDR3: CASSRNRDNYSPLHF. The CDR3 region has the DNA TGTGCCAGCAGTCGTAACCGGGACAACTATTCACCCCTCCACTTT.

The rearrangement joins TRBV10-3 to TRBJ2-7; D may be TRBD2 (5 bases). The CDR3 is 13 amino acids. Germline lookup yields CDR1 ENHRY and CDR2 SYGVKD. Trimming pared 2 bases from V and 3 bases from J, leaving 8 bases between. CDR3 DNA: TGTGCCATCAGTGAGCGTGGAGGCTACGAGCAGTACTTC. Translated, it gives CAISERGGYEQYF.

This clone was found a few times. A junction boundary mismatches the germline segment, possibly from a read error. This rearrangement joins TRBV6-5 to TRBJ1-6; maybe TRBD1 (6 bases). This CDR3 is built from 15 residues. Germline V gives CDR1 MNHEY, CDR2 SVGAGI. CDR3 loop: CACRPGQLGNSPLHF. The DNA for the CDR3 is TGTGCCTGCAGACCCGGACAGCTGGGGAATTCACCCCTCCACTTT.

This clone was counted a few times. The genes are TRBV5-1 and TRBJ1-1; D unresolved. This CDR3 has 14 residues. Germline-derived CDR1 and CDR2 are SGHRS and YFSETQ. V lost 4 bases, J lost 5 bases, and 15 bases lay in between. CDR3 coding DNA: TGCGCCAGCAGCCCCTCGACCGGGAAGACTGAAGCTTTCTTT. Encoded protein: CASSPSTGKTEAFF. The full variable domain, in which reference TRBV5-1 and TRBJ1-1 provide the parts outside the CDR3, is KAGVTQTPRYLIKTRGQQVTLSCSPISGHRSVSWYQQTPGQGLQFLFEYFSETQRNKGNFPGRFSGRQFSNSRSEMNVSTLELGDSALYLCASSPSTGKTEAFFGQGTRLTVV.

V usage is TRBV2 and J usage is TRBJ1-3; D gene unclear. Trimming took 7 bases from V and 0 from J, leaving 13 bases between them. The CDR3 is made up of 15 amino acids. In germline, CDR1 is SNHLY, CDR2 FYNNEI. The CDR3 is CASTVDGRSGNTIYF. CDR3 DNA sequence: TGTGCCAGCACCGTGGACGGTCGCTCTGGAAACACCATATATTTT.

Only a few counts were recorded for this clone. The chain uses TRBV7-9 and TRBJ1-1; D ambiguous. This CDR3 has 13 amino acids. The germline CDR1 and CDR2 sequences are SEHNR and FQNEAQ (reference sequence). Deletions cut 2 bases from V and 0 bases from J, with 4 bases between. The CDR3 coding sequence is TGTGCCAGCAGCTTATCAGTGAACACTGAAGCTTTCTTT. Translation gives CASSLSVNTEAFF.

The V call is TRBV6-1, the J call TRBJ2-1; 7 nucleotides match TRBD2. Trimming cost V 1 base and J 6 bases; bases outside gene matches: 6. CDR1 is MNHNS and CDR2 is SASEGT in the germline V gene. The CDR3 is 15 residues long. The CDR3 reads CASSEVALAANEQFF. The CDR3 nucleotides are TGTGCCAGCAGTGAAGTGGCCCTAGCGGCCAATGAGCAGTTCTTC.

The chain has TRBV6-4 and TRBJ2-5; TRBD2 aligns across 10 bases. The V and J ends lost 8 bases and 5 bases, in that order; junction bases with no gene match: 11. The germline CDR1 and CDR2 sequences are MRHNA and SNTAGT. The CDR3 is 15 amino acids. This CDR3 reads CASSLEAGGRETQYF. In DNA, the CDR3 is TGTGCCAGCTCACTCGAAGCGGGGGGGCGCGAGACCCAGTACTTC.

The chain links TRBV21-1 to TRBJ2-7; no check of the table's D call, TRBD1, against the DNA was made. TRBV21-1 is given as a pseudogene. The CDR3 totals 15 residues. This CDR3 is CASSNKRQEEHEQYV. CDR3 sequence (DNA): TGTGCCAGCAGCAATAAGAGACAGGAGGAGCACGAGCAGTACGTC.

This clone occurred once. The chain carries TRBV5-1 and TRBJ2-5; TRBD2 matches at 16 bases. There are 19 residues in the CDR3. The V and J ends lost 4 bases and 2 bases, in that order; junction bases with no gene match: 11. Germline-derived CDR1 and CDR2 are SGHRS and YFSETQ. This CDR3 reads CASSKGLAGGPASQETQYF. In DNA form, the CDR3 reads TGCGCCAGCAGCAAGGGACTAGCGGGGGGGCCAGCATCTCAAGAGACCCAGTACTTC. Full variable domain (remainder filled in from reference TRBV5-1 and TRBJ2-5): KAGVTQTPRYLIKTRGQQVTLSCSPISGHRSVSWYQQTPGQGLQFLFEYFSETQRNKGNFPGRFSGRQFSNSRSEMNVSTLELGDSALYLCASSKGLAGGPASQETQYFGPGTRLLVL.

The chain has TRBV28 and TRBJ1-3; D is ambiguous. Per the germline V gene, CDR1 is MDHEN and CDR2 is SYDVKM. This CDR3 spans 13 amino acids. Trimming shortened V by 7 bases and J by 1 base, and 8 bases separated the two germline ends. CDR3 bases: TGTGCCAGCACCCGGGGTTCTGGAAACACCATATATTTT. The encoded protein is CASTRGSGNTIYF. The full variable domain, in which reference TRBV28 and TRBJ1-3 provide the parts outside the CDR3, is DVKVTQSSRYLVKRTGEKVFLECVQDMDHENMFWYRQDPGLGLRLIYFSYDVKMKEKGDIPEGYSVSREKKERFSLILESASTNQTSMYLCASTRGSGNTIYFGEGSWLTVV.

This clone was found once. The chain carries TRBV5-5 and TRBJ1-2; D is unclear. CDR3 length equals 13 residues. The V and J ends lost 4 bases and 4 bases respectively, with 11 bases between them. Per germline, CDR1 SGHKS and CDR2 YYEKEE (reference sequence). CDR3 coding DNA: TGTGCCAGCAGCCCAGACGGGTTCTATGGCTACACCTTC. It specifies CASSPDGFYGYTF.

This chain connects TRBV7-2 to TRBJ2-2, with D unclear. V lost 3 bases, J lost 4 bases, and 6 bases lay in between. This CDR3 region has 13 residues. Germline CDR1 SGHTA, CDR2 FQGNSA. CDR3 residues: CASSFLGTGELFF. The CDR3 coding sequence is TGTGCCAGCAGCTTCTTGGGCACCGGGGAGCTGTTTTTT.

The CDR3 reads CASRRHDLNYGYTF. The CDR3 DNA reads TGTGCCAGCAGGAGACACGACCTTAACTATGGCTACACCTTC. The chain joins TRBV6-5 to TRBJ1-2; no reliable D call. The V gene's germline CDR1 is MNHEY and CDR2 SVGAGI. CDR3 size: 14 residues. The V end lost 6 bases, the J end lost 1 base, and 12 bases lay between the germline ends.

This chain links TRBV9 with TRBJ1-1; tentative D call: TRBD1 (5 bases). CDR1 and CDR2 (germline): SGDLS, YYNGEE. V lost 0 bases and J lost 5, with 17 bases in between. This CDR3 has 16 residues. The DNA for the CDR3 is TGTGCCAGCAGCGTAGGATCAGGGAGAGAGGGTACTGAAGCTTTCTTT. Its translation: CASSVGSGREGTEAFF. The complete variable domain, with remaining parts taken from reference TRBV9 and TRBJ1-1, reads DSGVTQTPKHLITATGQRVTLRCSPRSGDLSVYWYQQSLDQGLQFLIQYYNGEERAKGNILERFSAQQFPDLHSELNLSSLELGDSALYFCASSVGSGREGTEAFFGQGTRLTVV.

This clone has just a few counts. The V and J genes are TRBV18 and TRBJ1-1, with D possibly matching TRBD1 (6 bases). Trimming left V 8 bases short and J 7 bases short, with 11 bases between. Germline V CDR1 and CDR2: KGHSH, LQKENI. The CDR3 has 11 amino acids. As DNA, the CDR3 is TGTGCCAGCGAAGGACAGATTGAAGCTTTCTTT. Its protein is CASEGQIEAFF.

Concerning this clone: One end of the junction fails to match germline, which may point to a read error. The chain links TRBV28 to TRBJ1-1; maybe TRBD1 (5 bases). Germline V gene lookup returns CDR1 MDHEN and CDR2 SYDVKM. CDR3 length: 13 residues. CDR3 DNA sequence: TGTGCCGGCAGCGGGGGACGGTACACTGAAGCTTTCTTT. As protein: CAGSGGRYTEAFF.

The rearrangement links TRBV18 to TRBJ1-1; tentative D call: TRBD1 (5 bases). Between the trimmed V and J ends, which lost 1 base and 5 bases, there was a span of 14 bases. This CDR3 is built from 15 residues. Germline CDR1 KGHSH, CDR2 LQKENI. The CDR3 coding sequence is TGTGCCAGCTCACCACAGGCTAAATGGGGGACTGAAGCTTTCTTT. Protein product: CASSPQAKWGTEAFF.